This T cell receptor beta chain appears in the sequencing data of a study of identical twins. Study-wide results and limits: While abundant cord blood beta clonotypes carried fewer insertions, memory repertoires showed no such pattern.

To note about this clonotype: Its target is not known.

Each CDR3 protein gets one entry after TCRdb re-called the 5' RACE reads with MiXCR. The repertoire includes about 660,000 distinct CDR3 sequences, roughly 8% of them detected once, and 0.98% sits in the top ten. Another study also made use of these data, one on yellow fever vaccine responses in identical twins.

Sequences were obtained from PBMCs. This sequence was found in a woman between 18 and 30 years old in good health.

The CDR3 region is CASSLFSTGGWGENIQYF. The CDR3 DNA sequence: TGTGCCAGCAGCTTATTTTCTACGGGGGGCTGGGGCGAAAACATTCAGTACTTC. The chain carries TRBV11-1 and TRBJ2-4; a possible D gene is TRBD2 (7 bases). Trimming pared 2 bases from V and 5 bases from J, leaving 22 bases between. Looked up from germline, CDR1 is SGHAT and CDR2 is FQDESV (reference sequence). The CDR3 has 18 residues.